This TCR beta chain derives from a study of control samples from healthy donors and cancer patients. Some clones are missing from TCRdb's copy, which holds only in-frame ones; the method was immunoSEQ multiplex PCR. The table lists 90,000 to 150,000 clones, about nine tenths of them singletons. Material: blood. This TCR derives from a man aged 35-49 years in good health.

This CDR3 is CASSRTGSVNTIYF. Written as DNA, the CDR3 is TGTGCCAGCAGTCGTACAGGAAGCGTAAACACCATATATTTT. V is TRBV3-1 (or the pseudogene TRBV3-2) and J is TRBJ1-3; D perhaps matches TRBD1 (5 bases). Germline values: CDR1 LGHDT, CDR2 YNNKEL (reference sequence). The CDR3 sequence is 14 residues long. Trimming stripped 6 bases from V and 6 bases from J, with 15 bases between.